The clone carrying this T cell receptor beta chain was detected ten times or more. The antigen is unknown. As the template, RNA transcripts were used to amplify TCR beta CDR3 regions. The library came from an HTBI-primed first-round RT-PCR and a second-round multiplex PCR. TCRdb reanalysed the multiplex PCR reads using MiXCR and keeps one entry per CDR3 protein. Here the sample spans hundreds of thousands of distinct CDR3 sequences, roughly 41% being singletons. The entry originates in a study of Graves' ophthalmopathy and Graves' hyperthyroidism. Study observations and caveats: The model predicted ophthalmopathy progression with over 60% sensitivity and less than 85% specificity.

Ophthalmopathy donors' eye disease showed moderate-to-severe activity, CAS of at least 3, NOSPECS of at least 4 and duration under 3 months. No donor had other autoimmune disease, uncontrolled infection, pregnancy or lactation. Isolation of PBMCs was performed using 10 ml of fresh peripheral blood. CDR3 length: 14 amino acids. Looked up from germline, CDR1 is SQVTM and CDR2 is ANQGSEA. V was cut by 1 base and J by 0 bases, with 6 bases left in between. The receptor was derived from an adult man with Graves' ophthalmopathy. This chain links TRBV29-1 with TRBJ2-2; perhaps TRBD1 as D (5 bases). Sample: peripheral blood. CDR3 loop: CSVEGTTNTGELFF. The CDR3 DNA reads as TGCAGCGTTGAAGGGACAACGAACACCGGGGAGCTGTTTTTT.